This TCR beta chain was found in a study of blood T cell repertoires in COVID-19. Measured with immunoSEQ multiplex PCR; TCRdb has only the in-frame clones, and not every one. The sample contains around 330,000 clones, more than 90% of which appear only once. The CDR3 covers 12 residues. Losses at the gene ends were 5 bases for V and 7 bases for J; bases not matched to a gene: 4. This receptor was identified in a man aged 55 to 70 who had recovered from COVID-19. This chain uses TRBV12-3 or TRBV12-4 with TRBJ1-2; 7 bases are shared with TRBD1. The material sequenced was PBMCs or T cells enriched from blood (not recorded which). The CDR3, as DNA: TGTGCCAGCAGTACAGGGGTCCTTGGCTACACCTTC. This translates into CASSTGVLGYTF.